A selection of T cell receptor beta chains follows, all from one sample in a study of regulatory T cells in long-lasting Graves disease. Via MiXCR, TCRdb re-called the multiplex PCR reads, giving one row per CDR3 protein. The sample carries roughly 500,000 distinct CDR3 sequences, around 12% recorded once. This sample was also put to use in a study of T cells in Graves' hyperthyroidism and ophthalmopathy.

This specimen was peripheral blood mononuclear cells (PBMCs), taken at new diagnosis, from a patient treated with antithyroid drugs. Source of these receptors: a woman in her twenties or thirties with Graves disease. The CDR3 runs from the conserved cysteine through the conserved F or W. D genes are given only for firm matches. Clone size, where shown, is once, few, many, or a class for clones that have expanded.

D gene: -
J gene: TRBJ1-2
clone size: few
V gene: TRBV9
CDR3 DNA: TGTGCCAGCGGGCGCAGTTCTATCTATGGCTACACCTTC
CDR3 protein: CASGRSSIYGYTF

D gene: TRBD1
J gene: TRBJ2-5
clone size: many
V gene: TRBV7-2
CDR3 DNA: TGTGCCAGCAGTCACAGGGGACAAGAGACCCAGTACTTC
CDR3 protein: CASSHRGQETQYF

D gene: -
J gene: TRBJ1-1
clone size: many
V gene: TRBV27
CDR3 DNA: TGTGCCAGCAGTCTCAGGGAACGCACTGAAGCTTTCTTT
CDR3 protein: CASSLRERTEAFF

D gene: -
J gene: TRBJ2-1
clone size: many
V gene: TRBV4-2
CDR3 DNA: TGTGCCAGCAGCCAAGATCGGATTGAGCAGTTCTTC
CDR3 protein: CASSQDRIEQFF

D gene: TRBD1
J gene: TRBJ2-1
clone size: many
V gene: TRBV27
CDR3 DNA: TGTGCCAGCAGTTTAGGGCTTTGGGGACAGGGGCTGAACAATGAGCAGTTCTTC
CDR3 protein: CASSLGLWGQGLNNEQFF

D gene: TRBD2
J gene: TRBJ2-7
clone size: -
V gene: TRBV18
CDR3 DNA: TGTGCCAGCTCCCAATTTAGCGGGAAAGCAATTGGCGAGCAGTACTTC
CDR3 protein: CASSQFSGKAIGEQYF

D gene: -
J gene: TRBJ1-2
clone size: many
V gene: TRBV7-3
CDR3 DNA: TGTGCCAGCAGCTTAACGTCCACAGGGTACTATGGCTACACCTTC
CDR3 protein: CASSLTSTGYYGYTF

D gene: -
J gene: TRBJ2-1
clone size: few
V gene: TRBV6-1
CDR3 DNA: TGTGCCGGCAGTGAGCTCTTCGGATATGCGTTCTTC
CDR3 protein: CAGSELFGYAFF

D gene: TRBD2
J gene: TRBJ2-1
clone size: many
V gene: TRBV2
CDR3 DNA: TGTGCCAGCAGTGGATCCCTAGCGGGGAATGAGCAGTTCTTC
CDR3 protein: CASSGSLAGNEQFF

D gene: TRBD2
J gene: TRBJ2-3
clone size: many
V gene: TRBV7-2
CDR3 DNA: TGTGCCAGCAGGAGCGGGAGGGCCCAAGATACGCAGTATTTT
CDR3 protein: CASRSGRAQDTQYF

D gene: TRBD2
J gene: TRBJ2-1
clone size: few
V gene: TRBV10-2
CDR3 DNA: TGCGCCAGCTGGGGAAGCGGGAGGGCCCCCTACAATGAGCAGTTCTTC
CDR3 protein: CASWGSGRAPYNEQFF

D gene: TRBD1
J gene: TRBJ2-7
clone size: many
V gene: TRBV5-1
CDR3 DNA: TGCGCCAGCAGCCACGGACAGGGGGGCGAGCAGTACTTC
CDR3 protein: CASSHGQGGEQYF

D gene: TRBD2
J gene: TRBJ2-1
clone size: many
V gene: TRBV15
CDR3 DNA: TGTGCCACCAGCAGAGAAACCCCCCGACTAGCGGGAGGAAGCTACAATGAGCAGTTCTTC
CDR3 protein: CATSRETPRLAGGSYNEQFF

D gene: TRBD2
J gene: TRBJ2-2
clone size: many
V gene: TRBV6-1
CDR3 DNA: TGTGCCAGCAGAAGAGGGCTAGCGGGAACTCCGAACACCGGGGAGCTGTTTTTT
CDR3 protein: CASRRGLAGTPNTGELFF

D gene: -
J gene: TRBJ1-4
clone size: -
V gene: TRBV19
CDR3 DNA: TGTGCCAGTAGCGATCCTGCAACGGGGGAAAAACTGTTTTTT
CDR3 protein: CASSDPATGEKLFF

D gene: -
J gene: TRBJ2-4
clone size: -
V gene: TRBV29-1
CDR3 DNA: TGCAGCGTGAGGAGCGCTACCAAAAACATTCAGTACTTC
CDR3 protein: CSVRSATKNIQYF

D gene: TRBD1
J gene: TRBJ2-2
clone size: many
V gene: TRBV6-5
CDR3 DNA: TGTGCCAGCAGTTACGCGGGACAGGGGGCGCGGACCGGGGAGCTGTTTTTT
CDR3 protein: CASSYAGQGARTGELFF

D gene: TRBD2
J gene: TRBJ2-1
clone size: -
V gene: TRBV6-2/TRBV6-3
CDR3 DNA: TGTGCCAGCAGCGGACTAGCCCCCTACAATGAGCAGTTCTTC
CDR3 protein: CASSGLAPYNEQFF

D gene: -
J gene: TRBJ2-3
clone size: many
V gene: TRBV27
CDR3 DNA: TGTGCCAGCAGTGTAGAGGGCACAGATACGCAGTATTTT
CDR3 protein: CASSVEGTDTQYF

D gene: -
J gene: TRBJ1-2
clone size: many
V gene: TRBV6-2/TRBV6-3
CDR3 DNA: TGTGCCAGCAGTGCCATTCCCCGTGCATTACCTAAATCGGGCTACACCTTC
CDR3 protein: CASSAIPRALPKSGYTF

D gene: -
J gene: TRBJ2-7
clone size: -
V gene: TRBV2
CDR3 DNA: TGTGCCAGCAGGTTGGAGGCTAACTACGAGCAGTACTTC
CDR3 protein: CASRLEANYEQYF

D gene: -
J gene: TRBJ1-2
clone size: many
V gene: TRBV6-2/TRBV6-3
CDR3 DNA: TGTGCCAGCAGTTACTCGGGAACAGCTAACTATGGCTACACCTTC
CDR3 protein: CASSYSGTANYGYTF

D gene: -
J gene: TRBJ1-1
clone size: -
V gene: TRBV19
CDR3 DNA: TGTGCCAGTAGTATTAGAAGGCAGCCGAACACTGAAGCTTTCTTT
CDR3 protein: CASSIRRQPNTEAFF

D gene: -
J gene: TRBJ1-6
clone size: -
V gene: TRBV6-5
CDR3 DNA: TGTGCCAGCAGTTACCCCCAGGGCCTACATAATTCACCCCTCCACTTT
CDR3 protein: CASSYPQGLHNSPLHF

D gene: TRBD2
J gene: TRBJ2-7
clone size: -
V gene: TRBV12-3/TRBV12-4
CDR3 DNA: TGTGCCAGCAGCCCGGGACTAGCGGGAGGGCCTGTGCAGTACTTC
CDR3 protein: CASSPGLAGGPVQYF

D gene: TRBD2
J gene: TRBJ2-7
clone size: few
V gene: TRBV11-3
CDR3 DNA: TGTGCCAGCAGCTTAGTGGCTAGCGGGGAGCAGTACTTC
CDR3 protein: CASSLVASGEQYF

D gene: -
J gene: TRBJ2-3
clone size: many
V gene: TRBV5-1
CDR3 DNA: TGCGCCAGCAGCTTTACGTACGGGAGCACAGATACGCAGTATTTT
CDR3 protein: CASSFTYGSTDTQYF

D gene: -
J gene: TRBJ1-2
clone size: -
V gene: TRBV29-1
CDR3 DNA: TGCAGCGTTGAGTCCTCCCTCTTACTCTATGGCTACACCTTC
CDR3 protein: CSVESSLLLYGYTF

D gene: TRBD1
J gene: TRBJ1-5
clone size: -
V gene: TRBV18
CDR3 DNA: TGTGCCAGCTCACCACCGCACAGGGGACGCAATCAGCCCCAGCATTTT
CDR3 protein: CASSPPHRGRNQPQHF

D gene: TRBD1
J gene: TRBJ1-1
clone size: -
V gene: TRBV19
CDR3 DNA: TGTGCCAGTAGTGGACAGGGTATTATCACTGAAGCTTTCTTT
CDR3 protein: CASSGQGIITEAFF